The sequence of this TCR beta chain was determined in a study of regulatory T cells in long-lasting Graves disease. Background on the study: Newly diagnosed Graves' patients had taken antithyroid drugs under 3 months.

Time point in this sample: newly diagnosed GD, antithyroid drugs for less than 3 months. Following extraction of RNA from PBMCs, that RNA was used to make the TCR library. The CDR3 has 17 amino acids. The V end lost 5 bases, the J end lost 0 bases, and 17 bases lay between the germline ends. This clonotype has only a few counts. Through Arm-PCR of CDR3 regions and iRepertoire HTBI primers, TCR beta libraries were built. MiXCR, run by TCRdb on the multiplex PCR reads, gives a single entry per CDR3 protein. The repertoire holds fewer than 550,000 distinct CDR3 sequences, with around 16% as singletons. The data also belong to a second study, concerning T cells in Graves' hyperthyroidism and ophthalmopathy. From that study: The HTBI primer set drove a first-round RT-PCR of the TCR CDR3. Most expanded thyroid clonotypes above 0.001 also appeared in blood. Ophthalmopathy, which appeared later, was predicted by the model a median roughly 6.5 months before onset.

The sample consisted of peripheral blood mononuclear cells (PBMCs), taken at new diagnosis, from a patient treated with antithyroid drugs. The sequence derives from a woman aged 35-65 years with Graves disease. The chain joins TRBV12-3 or TRBV12-4 to TRBJ2-4; D is perhaps TRBD1 (5 bases). The CDR3 protein is CASSPRQINLAKNIQYF. The CDR3 DNA sequence: TGTGCCAGCAGTCCCCGACAGATTAATCTAGCCAAAAACATTCAGTACTTC.